This T cell receptor beta chain is from a study of vaccination effects on CD4 cells after COVID-19. Whole-study results and caveats: In the study, convalescent patients were few, and early post-infection timepoints were absent.

Details on this clone: Its target is unknown.

Antigen-specific CD4+ T cells were expanded with viral peptide pools in the ViraFEST assay before sequencing. Having been cultured for about 10 days, the cells underwent CD4+ T cell isolation. None of the vaccinated had previously contracted SARS-CoV-2, and their nucleocapsid antibodies tested negative. V was clipped by 2 bases and J by 4 bases; unmatched bases: 6. The CDR3 consists of 16 residues. CDR1 is MNHEY, CDR2 SVGEGT, per germline. Produced via immunoSEQ multiplex PCR; TCRdb's table is partial and in-frame only. Of 25,000 to 30,000 clones listed, about 80% are singletons. The chain combines TRBV6-2 or TRBV6-3 with TRBJ2-2; 8 nucleotides line up with TRBD1. The sequences come from CD4+ T cells from PBMCs cultured with SARS-CoV-2 spike peptides, collected before COVID-19 vaccination. The clonotype comes from a human donor who received a COVID-19 vaccine. In DNA, the CDR3 is TGTGCCAGCAGTTACGGTCAGGGGGCCTCCACCGGGGAGCTGTTTTTT. Translated: CASSYGQGASTGELFF.